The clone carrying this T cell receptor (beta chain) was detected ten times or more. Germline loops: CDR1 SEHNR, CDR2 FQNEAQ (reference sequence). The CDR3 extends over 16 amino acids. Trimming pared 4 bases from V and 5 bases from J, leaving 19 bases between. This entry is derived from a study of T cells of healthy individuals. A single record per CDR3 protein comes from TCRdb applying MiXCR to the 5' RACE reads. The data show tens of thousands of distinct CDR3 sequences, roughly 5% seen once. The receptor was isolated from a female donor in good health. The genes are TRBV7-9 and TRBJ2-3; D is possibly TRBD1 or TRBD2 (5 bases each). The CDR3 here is CASSSHGDPWVDTQYF. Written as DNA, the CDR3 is TGTGCCAGCAGCTCTCATGGGGACCCATGGGTAGATACGCAGTATTTT. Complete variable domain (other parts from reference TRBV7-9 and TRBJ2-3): DTGVSQNPRHKITKRGQNVTFRCDPISEHNRLYWYRQTLGQGPEFLTYFQNEAQLEKSRLLSDRFSAERPKGSFSTLEIQRTEQGDSAMYLCASSSHGDPWVDTQYFGPGTRLTVL.